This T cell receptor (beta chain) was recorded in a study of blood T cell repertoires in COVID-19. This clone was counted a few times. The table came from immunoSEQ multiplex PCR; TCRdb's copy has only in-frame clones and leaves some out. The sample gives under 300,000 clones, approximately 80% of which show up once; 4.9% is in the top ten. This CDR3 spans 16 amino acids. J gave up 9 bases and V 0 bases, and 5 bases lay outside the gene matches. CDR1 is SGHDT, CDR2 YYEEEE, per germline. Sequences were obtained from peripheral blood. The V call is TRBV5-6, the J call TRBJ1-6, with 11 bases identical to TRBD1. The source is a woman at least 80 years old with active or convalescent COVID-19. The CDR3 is CASSLGVGQGGSPLHF. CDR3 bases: TGTGCCAGCAGCTTGGGCGTGGGACAGGGGGGTTCACCCCTCCACTTT.